This T cell receptor beta chain is drawn from a study of T cell responses to AZD1222 COVID-19 vaccine. Study-level background: The analysis combined second doses at about 4 or about 12 weeks. Findings and caveats of the study: Recipients of two AZD1222 doses showed rising Spike-specific TCR breadth and depth. Donors were chiefly white British, with a greater number of females, and clonal diversity was perhaps underestimated. At 160-218 and 743-854, vaccine-associated CD4 TCRs were dominant, and they spanned spike.

Repertoires were generated with immunoSEQ multiplex PCR, while TCRdb's copy carries only in-frame clones and drops some. Of about 140,000 clones in the sample, around 88% were seen once. In regard to this clone: Its antigen is unidentified.

J lost 2 bases, V lost 11 bases, and 9 bases had no gene match. CDR3 size: 13 residues. Per the germline V gene, CDR1 is MNHNS and CDR2 is SASEGT. The clonotype comes from an adult in good health. This specimen was peripheral blood, taken on day 0 of AZD1222 vaccination. V gene TRBV6-1 combines with J gene TRBJ2-7; 7 bases are a match to TRBD1. CDR3 sequence: CACTGQRPYEQYF. CDR3 in DNA: TGTGCCTGCACGGGACAGCGCCCCTACGAGCAGTACTTC.